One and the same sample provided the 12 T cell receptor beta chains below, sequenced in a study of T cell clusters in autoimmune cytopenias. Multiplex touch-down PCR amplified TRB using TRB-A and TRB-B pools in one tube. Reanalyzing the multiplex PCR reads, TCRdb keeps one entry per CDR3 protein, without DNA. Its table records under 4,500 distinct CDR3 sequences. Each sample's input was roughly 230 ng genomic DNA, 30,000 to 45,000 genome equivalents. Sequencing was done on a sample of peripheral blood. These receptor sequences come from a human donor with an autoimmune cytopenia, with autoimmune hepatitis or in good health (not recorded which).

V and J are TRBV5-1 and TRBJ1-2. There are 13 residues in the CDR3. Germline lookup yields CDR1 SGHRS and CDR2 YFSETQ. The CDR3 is CASSLAGDYGYTF.

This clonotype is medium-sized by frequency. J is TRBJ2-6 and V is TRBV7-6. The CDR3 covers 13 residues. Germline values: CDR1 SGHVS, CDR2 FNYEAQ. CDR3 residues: CASSLTGANVLTF.

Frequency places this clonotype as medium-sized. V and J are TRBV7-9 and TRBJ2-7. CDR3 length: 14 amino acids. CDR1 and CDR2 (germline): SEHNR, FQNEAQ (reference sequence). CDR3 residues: CASSYAGPSYEQYF. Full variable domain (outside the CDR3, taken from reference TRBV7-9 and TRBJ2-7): DTGVSQNPRHKITKRGQNVTFRCDPISEHNRLYWYRQTLGQGPEFLTYFQNEAQLEKSRLLSDRFSAERPKGSFSTLEIQRTEQGDSAMYLCASSYAGPSYEQYFGPGTRLTVT.

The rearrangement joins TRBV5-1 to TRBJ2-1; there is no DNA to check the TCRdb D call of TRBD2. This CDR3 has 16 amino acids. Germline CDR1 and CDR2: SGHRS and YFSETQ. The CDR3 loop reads CASSYSGTSGNNEQFF.

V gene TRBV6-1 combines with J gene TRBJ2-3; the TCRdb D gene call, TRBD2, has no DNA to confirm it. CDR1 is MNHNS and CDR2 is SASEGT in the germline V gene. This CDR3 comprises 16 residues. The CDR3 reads CASIAGLAGGPDTQYF.

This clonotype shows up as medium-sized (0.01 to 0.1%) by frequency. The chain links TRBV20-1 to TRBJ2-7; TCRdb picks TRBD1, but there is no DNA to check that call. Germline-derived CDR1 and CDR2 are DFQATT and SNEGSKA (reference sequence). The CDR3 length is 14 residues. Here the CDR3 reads CSARAFDRGYEQYF.

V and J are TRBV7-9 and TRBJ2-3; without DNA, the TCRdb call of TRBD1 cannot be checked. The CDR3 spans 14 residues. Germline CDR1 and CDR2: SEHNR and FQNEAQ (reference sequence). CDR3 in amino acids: CASGELSGTDTQYF.

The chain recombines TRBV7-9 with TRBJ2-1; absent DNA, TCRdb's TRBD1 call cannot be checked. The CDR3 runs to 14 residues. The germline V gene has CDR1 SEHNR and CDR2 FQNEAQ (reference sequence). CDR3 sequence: CASSSRGYYNEQFF.

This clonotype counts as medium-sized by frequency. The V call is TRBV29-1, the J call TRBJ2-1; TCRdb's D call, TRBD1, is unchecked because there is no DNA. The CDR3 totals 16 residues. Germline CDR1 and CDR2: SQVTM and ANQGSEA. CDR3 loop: CSVEEDGQGEYNEQFF.

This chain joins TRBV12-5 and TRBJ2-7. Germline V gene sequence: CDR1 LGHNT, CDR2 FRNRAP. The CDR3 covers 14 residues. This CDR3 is CASGLRQTAYEQYF.

The CDR3 loop is CASSSDREGTGELFF. This chain uses TRBV12-3 or TRBV12-4 with TRBJ2-2; checking the TCRdb D call of TRBD1 is not possible without DNA. CDR3 length: 15 residues.

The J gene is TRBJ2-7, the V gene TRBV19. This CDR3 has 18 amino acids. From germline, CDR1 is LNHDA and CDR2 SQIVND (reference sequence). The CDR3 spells CASSIGHSPQATSYEQYF.